What follows are 29 T cell receptor beta chains derived from one specimen sequenced in a study of blood T cells in healthy people across ages. The authors ran a second PCR of 7 to 11 cycles using a sample-barcoded 5' primer and a J-beta primer mix. Using its own MiXCR run on the 5' RACE reads, TCRdb lists one record per CDR3 protein. The table includes just over 1 million distinct CDR3 sequences, less than 50% detected once. The specimen was blood. All receptors derive from a woman aged 55-69 years in good health.

This clonotype came up many times. This chain connects TRBV10-3 to TRBJ1-4, with TRBD1 as a possible D gene (5 bases). CDR1 and CDR2 (germline): ENHRY, SYGVKD. The CDR3 loop spans 15 amino acids. Trimming pared 3 bases from V and 1 base from J, leaving 9 bases between. The DNA of the CDR3 is TGTGCCATCAGTGATCCCACAGGAACTAATGAAAAACTGTTTTTT. This encodes CAISDPTGTNEKLFF.

Regarding this clonotype: The junction differs from germline at one of its ends, possibly a read error. The chain uses TRBV10-3 and TRBJ2-5, with a weak D call TRBD2 (5 bases). The length of the CDR3 is 15 residues. Looked up from germline, CDR1 is ENHRY and CDR2 is SYGVKD. CDR3: CATSEFADSQETQYF. The CDR3 nucleotides read TGTGCCACCAGTGAGTTCGCGGACTCTCAAGAGACCCAGTACTTC.

This chain joins TRBV11-2 and TRBJ1-2; 7 bases fit TRBD1. Looked up from germline, CDR1 is SGHAT and CDR2 is FQNNGV. Trimming took 10 bases from V and 8 from J; bases not matched to a gene: 10. The CDR3 has 12 amino acids. CDR3 coding DNA: TGTGCCAACACCTCGACAGGGAAAGGCTACACCTTC. Protein sequence: CANTSTGKGYTF.

The chain carries TRBV27 and TRBJ1-2; 10 bases fit TRBD1. The V gene end was trimmed by 6 bases and the J gene end by 4 bases; junction bases not matched to a gene: 5. Germline CDR1 reads MNHEY; CDR2 reads SMNVEV (reference sequence). The CDR3 is 14 residues long. CDR3 sequence (DNA): TGTGCCAGCAGACCGACAGGGGGCGGCTATGGCTACACCTTC. Translated: CASRPTGGGYGYTF.

The V and J genes are TRBV11-1 and TRBJ2-7, with D uncertain. CDR1 and CDR2 from the germline V gene are SGHAT and FQDESV (reference sequence). V lost 4 bases and J 0 bases, leaving 10 bases between the germline ends. The CDR3 sequence is 14 residues long. As DNA, the CDR3 is TGTGCCAGCAGCTCCGGCTCCCGCTCCTACGAGCAGTACTTC. It encodes CASSSGSRSYEQYF.

This clonotype has just a few counts. V is TRBV29-1 and J is TRBJ2-7; the D gene is possibly TRBD2 (6 bases). Germline CDR1 is SQVTM and CDR2 is ANQGSEA. V lost 4 bases to trimming and J lost 7 bases, with 17 bases between them. This CDR3 has 13 amino acids. CDR3 in DNA: TGCAGCGTTGCTGACAGCGGCCGGGGGGAGCAGTACTTC. Amino acids: CSVADSGRGEQYF.

As DNA, the CDR3 is TGTGCCAGTAATCCAGGGACGGGGAGAAGGAACACTGAAGCTTTCTTT. This encodes CASNPGTGRRNTEAFF. The chain carries TRBV19 and TRBJ1-1; tentatively, D is TRBD1 (5 bases). CDR1 and CDR2 (germline): LNHDA, SQIVND (reference sequence). CDR3 length: 16 residues. Trimming removed 7 bases at V and 1 base at J, with 19 bases between.

The J gene is TRBJ2-1, the V gene TRBV20-1; 11 bases line up with TRBD2. Germline V lookup: CDR1 DFQATT, CDR2 SNEGSKA (reference sequence). This CDR3 has 13 amino acids. V lost 6 bases and J lost 4; bases outside the gene matches: 2. The DNA of the CDR3 is TGCAGTGCCTCTAGCGGGAGGTACAATGAGCAGTTCTTC. This sequence encodes CSASSGRYNEQFF.

The CDR3 loop is CASSLERQGDEQFF. The CDR3 DNA sequence: TGTGCCAGCAGCTTAGAGAGACAGGGGGATGAGCAGTTCTTC. The chain employs TRBV7-9 and TRBJ2-1, with TRBD1 identical over 9 bases. The junction had 3 bases not matched to a gene; V was cut back by 1 base and J by 8 bases. Germline-derived CDR1 and CDR2 are SEHNR and FQNEAQ (reference sequence). This CDR3 spans 14 amino acids.

This clonotype has only a few counts. The chain carries TRBV27 and TRBJ1-1; D gene uncertain. The CDR3 length is 12 residues. V lost 7 bases to trimming and J lost 1 base, with 7 bases between them. Germline CDR1 is MNHEY and CDR2 is SMNVEV (reference sequence). DNA of the CDR3: TGTGCCAGCAAATTTTCGAACACTGAAGCTTTCTTT. Translated, it gives CASKFSNTEAFF.

On this clonotype itself: Relative to the germline gene, one junction end is altered; a read error may explain this. The rearrangement uses TRBV12-3 or TRBV12-4 and TRBJ2-7, with TRBD1 as a possible D gene (6 bases). CDR3 length: 13 residues. The CDR3 spells CASSQTGPYERYF. The CDR3 DNA follows: TGTGCCAGCAGTCAGACAGGACCTTACGAGCGGTACTTC.

This clonotype has ten or more counts. The V call is TRBV28, the J call TRBJ2-7, with TRBD2 as a possible D gene (5 bases). Trimming left V 2 bases short and J 3 bases short, with 17 bases between. The germline V gene has CDR1 MDHEN and CDR2 SYDVKM. The CDR3 extends over 16 amino acids. The CDR3 region has the DNA TGTGCCAGCAGTTTACAAGATAGGAGGACCGACTACGAGCAGTACTTC. It codes for CASSLQDRRTDYEQYF.

This clonotype was seen a few times. The chain employs TRBV6-6 and TRBJ2-1; D might be TRBD2 (6 bases). The better agreement between TRBJ2-7 and the DNA end casts doubt on the J call. The CDR3 is made up of 15 amino acids. Germline V gene lookup returns CDR1 MNHNY and CDR2 SVGAGI (reference sequence). DNA of the CDR3: TGTGCCAGCAGGGACTCCGGGGGAACCTACAATGAGCAGTACTTC. Protein: CASRDSGGTYNEQYF.

The chain has TRBV28 and TRBJ2-7; maybe TRBD1 (5 bases). Trimming removed 2 bases from V and 2 bases from J, with 10 bases in between. The CDR3 runs to 14 residues. Germline CDR1 is MDHEN and CDR2 is SYDVKM. CDR3 loop: CASSLLGEPYEQYF. DNA of the CDR3: TGTGCCAGCAGTTTACTAGGGGAACCCTACGAGCAGTACTTC.

The sample holds a few counts of this clonotype. The chain couples TRBV12-3 or TRBV12-4 to TRBJ1-4; 9 bases line up with TRBD1. The CDR3 consists of 15 residues. The trim removed 5 bases at V and 8 bases at J, leaving 9 bases unmatched. The CDR3 reads CASSKPGQGREKLFF. As DNA, the CDR3 is TGTGCCAGCAGTAAACCGGGACAGGGTAGAGAAAAACTGTTTTTT.

The chain links TRBV29-1 to TRBJ2-1; 7 bases are shared with TRBD2. This CDR3 contains 18 residues. The germline gives CDR1 SQVTM, CDR2 ANQGSEA. The V and J ends lost 5 bases and 3 bases, in that order; junction bases with no gene match: 19. CDR3 loop: CSVLGLVVSSGGYNEQFF. The CDR3, as DNA: TGCAGCGTTTTAGGACTAGTCGTCTCCTCAGGAGGCTACAATGAGCAGTTCTTC.

This sequence joins TRBV6-5 and TRBJ2-3; perhaps TRBD1 as D (5 bases). The CDR3 has 18 residues. Germline-derived CDR1 and CDR2 are MNHEY and SVGAGI. V lost 2 bases to trimming and J lost 2 bases, with 20 bases between them. CDR3 bases: TGTGCCAGCAGTTACACCGATAAGGGGCCCGCAAACACAGATACGCAGTATTTT. This gives the protein CASSYTDKGPANTDTQYF.

In this sample, this clonotype turned up once. The chain is built from TRBV29-1 and TRBJ1-4; D not resolved. The CDR3 contains 12 residues. Germline V gene sequence: CDR1 SQVTM, CDR2 ANQGSEA. Between the trimmed V and J ends, which lost 3 bases and 12 bases, there was a span of 14 bases. The CDR3 DNA reads as TGCAGCGTTGATTCTACCGTCGGGGAACTGTTTTTT. Translation: CSVDSTVGELFF.

The chain couples TRBV12-3 or TRBV12-4 to TRBJ2-1; D not resolved. The CDR3 is 13 residues long. Trimming cost V 6 bases and J 9 bases, with 15 bases left between them. The CDR3 DNA sequence: TGTGCCAGCAGGCCCCCGAGAGATATTGAGCAGTTCTTC. Amino acid sequence: CASRPPRDIEQFF.

CDR3 sequence reads: CASSQEGTPTYEQYF. The CDR3 nucleotides read TGCGCCAGCAGCCAAGAGGGGACACCGACCTACGAGCAGTACTTC. V usage is TRBV4-1 and J usage is TRBJ2-7; possible D gene TRBD1, 6 bases. CDR1 is MGHRA and CDR2 is YSYEKL in the germline V gene. V gave up 0 bases and J gave up 2 bases, with 11 bases separating them. CDR3 length: 15 residues.

The genes are TRBV4-1 and TRBJ1-5, with D tentatively TRBD1 (6 bases). The CDR3 has 16 amino acids. V lost 0 bases and J 0 bases, leaving 9 bases between the germline ends. The germline V gene has CDR1 MGHRA and CDR2 YSYEKL. This CDR3 is CASSQDAGVSNQPQHF. The CDR3 nucleotides are TGCGCCAGCAGCCAAGACGCAGGGGTTAGCAATCAGCCCCAGCATTTT.

V and J are TRBV14 and TRBJ2-6; D might be TRBD2 (5 bases). Trimming stripped 0 bases from V and 0 bases from J, with 18 bases between. CDR3 length equals 20 residues. Germline V gene lookup returns CDR1 SGHDN and CDR2 FVKESK. This CDR3 is CASSQDYRGGTRSGANVLTF. As DNA, the CDR3 is TGTGCCAGCAGCCAAGATTATAGAGGAGGCACCCGCTCTGGGGCCAACGTCCTGACTTTC.

This chain connects TRBV5-8 to TRBJ2-1; 8 positions agree with TRBD1. Per germline, CDR1 SGHTS and CDR2 YDEGEE. There are 15 residues in the CDR3. V gave up 5 bases and J gave up 8 bases; unmatched junction bases: 12. CDR3 bases: TGTGCCAGCAGTTTGACAGGGGATAGAGGGGATGAGCAGTTCTTC. Amino acid sequence: CASSLTGDRGDEQFF.

J is TRBJ2-1 and V is TRBV27; maybe TRBD2 (5 bases). V was cut by 5 bases and J by 6 bases, with 17 bases left in between. The CDR3 consists of 15 residues. Looked up from germline, CDR1 is MNHEY and CDR2 is SMNVEV (reference sequence). The CDR3 region has the DNA TGTGCCAGCAGTAGAGGTGGGAGCAACCGCAATGAGCAGTTCTTC. Protein sequence: CASSRGGSNRNEQFF.

This chain uses TRBV4-1 with TRBJ2-1, with 7 bases identical to TRBD2. V lost 1 base and J lost 6; bases outside the gene matches: 6. The CDR3 loop spans 15 amino acids. Germline V gene lookup returns CDR1 MGHRA and CDR2 YSYEKL. As DNA, the CDR3 is TGCGCCAGCAGCCAAGGAGCGGGAACGATCAATGAGCAGTTCTTC. Translating gives CASSQGAGTINEQFF.

The chain links TRBV2 to TRBJ2-1; 8 bases are a match to TRBD2. This CDR3 contains 15 residues. The V gene end was trimmed by 7 bases and the J gene end by 2 bases; junction bases not matched to a gene: 7. Germline-derived CDR1 and CDR2 are SNHLY and FYNNEI. DNA for the CDR3: TGTGCCAGCACCCCGGGTAGCGGGGCCTACAATGAGCAGTTCTTC. It translates to CASTPGSGAYNEQFF.

In DNA form, the CDR3 reads TGCGCCAGCAGCCGGATGGGACTAGCGGGGGAGACCCAGTACTTC. Its translation: CASSRMGLAGETQYF. The rearrangement uses TRBV5-1 and TRBJ2-5; 13 bases match TRBD2. Germline CDR1 reads SGHRS; CDR2 reads YFSETQ. V lost 4 bases and J lost 5; bases outside the gene matches: 5. This CDR3 contains 15 residues. The full variable domain, with the rest looked up from reference TRBV5-1 and TRBJ2-5, is KAGVTQTPRYLIKTRGQQVTLSCSPISGHRSVSWYQQTPGQGLQFLFEYFSETQRNKGNFPGRFSGRQFSNSRSEMNVSTLELGDSALYLCASSRMGLAGETQYFGPGTRLLVL.

This clonotype occurred a few times. This chain's CDR3 is CSAREAGTYEQYF. The CDR3 DNA is TGCAGTGCTAGAGAGGCGGGGACCTACGAGCAGTACTTC. The J gene is TRBJ2-7, the V gene TRBV20-1, with a possible D match to TRBD2 (6 bases). V was cut by 0 bases and J by 2 bases, with 8 bases left in between. Germline CDR1 and CDR2: DFQATT and SNEGSKA (reference sequence). CDR3 length equals 13 residues.

This clonotype has just a few counts. The V gene is TRBV28, the J gene TRBJ1-2; D ambiguous. V was cut by 6 bases and J by 8 bases, with 13 bases left in between. Germline loops: CDR1 MDHEN, CDR2 SYDVKM. This CDR3 is 12 amino acids long. The CDR3 protein is CASSLFSGGYTF. CDR3 DNA: TGTGCCAGCAGCCTATTCTCGGGCGGCTACACCTTC.